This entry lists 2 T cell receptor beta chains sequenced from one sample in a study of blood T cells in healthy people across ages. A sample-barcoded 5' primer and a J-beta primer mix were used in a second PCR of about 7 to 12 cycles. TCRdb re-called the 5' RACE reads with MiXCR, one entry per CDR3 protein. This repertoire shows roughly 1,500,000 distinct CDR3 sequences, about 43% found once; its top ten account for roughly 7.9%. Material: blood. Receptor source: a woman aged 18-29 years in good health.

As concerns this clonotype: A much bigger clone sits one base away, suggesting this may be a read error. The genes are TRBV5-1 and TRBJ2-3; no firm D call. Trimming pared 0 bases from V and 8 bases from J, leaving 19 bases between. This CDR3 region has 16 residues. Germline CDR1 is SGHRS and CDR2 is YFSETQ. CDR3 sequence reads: CASSLATIRNAATQYF. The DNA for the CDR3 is TGCGCCAGCAGCTTGGCCACCATACGGAACGCCGCTACGCAGTATTTT.

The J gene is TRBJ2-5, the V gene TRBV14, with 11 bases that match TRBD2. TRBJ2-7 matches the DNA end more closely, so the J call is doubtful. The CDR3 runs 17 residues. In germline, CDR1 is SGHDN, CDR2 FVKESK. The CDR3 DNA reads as TGTGCCAGCAGCCCTCTCCGGCTAGCGGGAGGCGGATACGAGCAGTACTTC. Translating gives CASSPLRLAGGGYEQYF.